The 21 T cell receptor beta chains given below trace back to one sample, sequenced in a study of cytomegalovirus exposure and HLA in healthy donors. PCR primers comprised 60 Vbeta and 13 Jbeta primers. Some clones are missing from TCRdb's copy, which holds only in-frame ones; the method was immunoSEQ multiplex PCR. The table records some 80,000 clones, around 76% of them present only once. The sample consisted of PBMCs. These receptors came from a man in his forties in good health and CMV-seronegative.

This chain connects TRBV5-1 to TRBJ2-7; TRBD1 matches 7 bases. The germline V gene encodes CDR1 SGHRS and CDR2 YFSETQ. This CDR3 is built from 15 residues. With 1 base clipped from V and 6 bases from J, the junction kept 10 bases outside the gene matches. CDR3 sequence reads: CASSLLTGAFSEQYF. The CDR3 coding sequence is TGCGCCAGCAGCTTGCTTACAGGGGCCTTCAGCGAGCAGTACTTC.

The V gene is TRBV6-5, the J gene TRBJ2-1; 8 nucleotides align to TRBD2. V lost 11 bases, J lost 6 bases, and 12 bases stayed unmatched. Looked up from germline, CDR1 is MNHEY and CDR2 is SVGAGI. This CDR3 has 14 amino acids. The DNA for the CDR3 is TGTGCCGTCCTGAGTAGCGGGGTAACCAATGAGCAGTTCTTC. It codes for CAVLSSGVTNEQFF.

V usage is TRBV7-9 and J usage is TRBJ2-5, with TRBD2 matching 7 bases. The germline V gene encodes CDR1 SEHNR and CDR2 FQNEAQ (reference sequence). V lost 3 bases to trimming and J lost 5 bases; unmatched junction nucleotides: 9. CDR3 length: 15 residues. CDR3 residues: CASSFMGGNIETQYF. The CDR3 region has the DNA TGTGCCAGCAGCTTCATGGGGGGGAACATCGAGACCCAGTACTTC.

This clone was detected once. This chain connects TRBV27 to TRBJ2-5, with 7 bases that match TRBD2. Germline-derived CDR1 and CDR2 are MNHEY and SMNVEV (reference sequence). Losses at the gene ends were 0 bases for V and 11 bases for J; bases not matched to a gene: 9. The CDR3 is made up of 14 amino acids. CDR3: CASSLSGKAGEQYF. CDR3 sequence (DNA): TGTGCCAGCAGTTTATCTGGGAAGGCGGGGGAGCAGTACTTC.

In regard to this clone: At one boundary the junction diverges from the germline segment, which might be a read error. This chain joins TRBV7-9 and TRBJ1-3, with TRBD1 identical over 7 bases. The CDR3 consists of 15 residues. Per germline, CDR1 SEHNR and CDR2 FQNEAQ (reference sequence). The CDR3 loop is CSSSRDRASGNTIYF. CDR3 nucleotides: TGTTCCAGCAGCCGCGACAGGGCTTCTGGAAACACCATATATTTT.

This clone was recorded once. V and J are TRBV19 and TRBJ1-1, with TRBD1 as a possible D gene (5 bases). CDR1 is LNHDA, CDR2 SQIVND, per germline (reference sequence). Deletions cut 3 bases from V and 2 bases from J, with 16 bases between. CDR3 length: 16 amino acids. CDR3 residues: CASSIQGNSNNTEAFF. Here the CDR3 DNA reads TGTGCCAGTAGTATTCAGGGCAACTCCAATAACACTGAAGCTTTCTTT. Full variable domain (remainder filled in from reference TRBV19 and TRBJ1-1): DGGITQSPKYLFRKEGQNVTLSCEQNLNHDAMYWYRQDPGQGLRLIYYSQIVNDFQKGDIAEGYSVSREKKESFPLTVTSAQKNPTAFYLCASSIQGNSNNTEAFFGQGTRLTVV.

The chain has TRBV20-1 and TRBJ1-2; D uncertain. Trimming stripped 5 bases from V and 6 bases from J, with 10 bases between. Per the germline V gene, CDR1 is DFQATT and CDR2 is SNEGSKA (reference sequence). CDR3 length: 11 residues. The CDR3 sequence is CSAEILDGYTF. The CDR3 DNA reads as TGCAGTGCTGAGATCTTAGATGGCTACACCTTC.

A few counts support this clone. This chain links TRBV28 with TRBJ1-3; no definite D call. The CDR3 totals 13 residues. Trimming removed 6 bases from V and 5 bases from J, with 11 bases in between. The V gene's germline CDR1 is MDHEN and CDR2 SYDVKM. The DNA of the CDR3 is TGTGCCAGCAGCCCACTTAACCGAAACACCATATATTTT. Translating it yields CASSPLNRNTIYF.

The rearrangement links TRBV6-5 to TRBJ2-7, with TRBD2 as a possible D gene (6 bases). In germline, CDR1 is MNHEY, CDR2 SVGAGI. Trimming removed 0 bases at V and 3 bases at J, with 9 bases between. This CDR3 region has 14 residues. The CDR3 here is CASSYSRDNYEQYF. CDR3 DNA sequence: TGTGCCAGCAGTTACTCGCGGGATAACTACGAGCAGTACTTC.

DNA of the CDR3: TGTGCCAGTAGTAACGAGGAAGTGGATTACGAGCAGTACTTC. This sequence encodes CASSNEEVDYEQYF. This chain connects TRBV19 to TRBJ2-5; D gene uncertain. Gene TRBJ2-7 matches the end of the DNA better, so the J call may be wrong. Germline CDR1 is LNHDA and CDR2 is SQIVND (reference sequence). The CDR3 totals 14 residues.

J is TRBJ2-7 and V is TRBV7-8; the match to TRBD2 covers 7 bases. The CDR3 is 14 residues long. Trimming at V came to 1 base and at J to 7 bases, leaving 7 bases not matched to a gene. CDR1 SGHVS and CDR2 FQNEAQ come from the germline V gene. The CDR3 loop reads CASSLETTSSEQYF. As DNA, the CDR3 is TGTGCCAGCAGCTTAGAGACGACTAGCTCAGAGCAGTACTTC.

The V and J genes are TRBV5-3 and TRBJ2-5; 7 bases are shared with TRBD2. TRBV5-3 qualifies as an ORF whose function is uncertain. There are 17 residues in the CDR3. The trim removed 4 bases at V and 1 base at J, leaving 13 bases unmatched. The CDR3 DNA reads TGTGCCAGAAGCCCTTCCTCGCGGGAGAGCTTCCAAGAGACCCAGTACTTC. Protein sequence: CARSPSSRESFQETQYF.

The rearrangement links TRBV7-9 to TRBJ1-2, with D possibly matching TRBD1 (5 bases). V dropped 3 bases and J dropped 3 bases, with 8 bases sitting between them. The CDR3 runs 13 residues. Germline CDR1 is SEHNR and CDR2 is FQNEAQ (reference sequence). CDR3: CASSLQTDYGYTF. In DNA, the CDR3 is TGTGCCAGCAGCTTGCAGACAGACTATGGCTACACCTTC. Based on the CDR3 plus reference TRBV7-9 and TRBJ1-2, the full variable domain is DTGVSQNPRHKITKRGQNVTFRCDPISEHNRLYWYRQTLGQGPEFLTYFQNEAQLEKSRLLSDRFSAERPKGSFSTLEIQRTEQGDSAMYLCASSLQTDYGYTFGSGTRLTVV.

This clone was seen only once. The CDR3 loop is CASSLRQGGSTQHF. For the CDR3, the DNA is TGTGCCAGCAGCCTAAGACAGGGGGGGAGCACCCAGCATTTT. The genes are TRBV5-6 and TRBJ1-5, with 9 bases aligning to TRBD1. The CDR3 runs to 14 residues. V dropped 4 bases and J dropped 11; count of bases not matched to a gene: 10. CDR1 SGHDT and CDR2 YYEEEE come from the germline V gene.

The chain uses TRBV7-9 and TRBJ2-1; D is ambiguous. CDR3 length equals 12 residues. Germline-derived CDR1 and CDR2 are SEHNR and FQNEAQ (reference sequence). V was pared by 3 bases and J by 7 bases, with 7 bases between. The CDR3 DNA reads as TGTGCCAGCAGCTTTTCAGTTAATGAGCAGTTCTTC. It encodes CASSFSVNEQFF.

This chain joins TRBV5-1 and TRBJ1-2; 8 bases match TRBD1. Germline CDR1 reads SGHRS; CDR2 reads YFSETQ. The length of the CDR3 is 12 residues. Unmatched junction bases numbered 4, after V lost 4 bases and J lost 8 bases. The DNA of the CDR3 is TGCGCCAGCAGCGGACAGGGTCAGGGCTACACCTTC. Its translation is CASSGQGQGYTF. The full variable domain, rest sourced from reference TRBV5-1 and TRBJ1-2, is KAGVTQTPRYLIKTRGQQVTLSCSPISGHRSVSWYQQTPGQGLQFLFEYFSETQRNKGNFPGRFSGRQFSNSRSEMNVSTLELGDSALYLCASSGQGQGYTFGSGTRLTVV.

The rearrangement uses TRBV27 and TRBJ2-7; TRBD1 matches at 8 bases. CDR1 and CDR2 (germline): MNHEY, SMNVEV (reference sequence). Trimming cost V 5 bases and J 7 bases; bases outside gene matches: 19. This CDR3 comprises 17 residues. The CDR3 region is CASSPTGQGPRTPEQYF. The DNA of the CDR3 is TGTGCCAGCAGTCCAACCGGACAGGGACCACGAACCCCGGAGCAGTACTTC.

The chain joins TRBV6-6 to TRBJ2-7; D is possibly TRBD2 (5 bases). The CDR3 spans 15 residues. Trimming removed 4 bases at V and 0 bases at J, with 13 bases between. Germline CDR1 MNHNY, CDR2 SVGAGI (reference sequence). CDR3 residues: CASSSRGTSSYEQYF. The CDR3 coding sequence is TGTGCCAGCAGTTCTCGGGGAACGAGCTCCTACGAGCAGTACTTC.

The V and J genes are TRBV7-3 and TRBJ2-3; 13 nucleotides agree with TRBD2. The germline gives CDR1 SGHTA, CDR2 FQGTGA. V shed 4 bases, J shed 1 base, and the junction held 11 bases outside the gene matches. CDR3 length: 19 amino acids. DNA for the CDR3: TGTGCCAGCAGCTCGGGACTAGCGGGACCCCATTCTGGCACAGATACGCAGTATTTT. Amino acid sequence: CASSSGLAGPHSGTDTQYF.

V and J are TRBV9 and TRBJ2-3; D gene ambiguous. Germline V gene lookup returns CDR1 SGDLS and CDR2 YYNGEE. Trimming removed 1 base from V and 0 bases from J, with 9 bases in between. CDR3 length: 15 amino acids. CDR3 in amino acids: CASSVSPTSTDTQYF. The DNA for the CDR3 is TGTGCCAGCAGCGTAAGCCCGACTAGCACAGATACGCAGTATTTT.

The genes are TRBV7-9 and TRBJ2-1; no firm D call. This CDR3 is built from 13 residues. Trimming took off 1 base at V and 3 bases at J, with 4 bases between the two ends. The germline gives CDR1 SEHNR, CDR2 FQNEAQ (reference sequence). The CDR3 coding sequence is TGTGCCAGCAGCTTAGACAGCTACAATGAGCAGTTCTTC. The encoded protein is CASSLDSYNEQFF.